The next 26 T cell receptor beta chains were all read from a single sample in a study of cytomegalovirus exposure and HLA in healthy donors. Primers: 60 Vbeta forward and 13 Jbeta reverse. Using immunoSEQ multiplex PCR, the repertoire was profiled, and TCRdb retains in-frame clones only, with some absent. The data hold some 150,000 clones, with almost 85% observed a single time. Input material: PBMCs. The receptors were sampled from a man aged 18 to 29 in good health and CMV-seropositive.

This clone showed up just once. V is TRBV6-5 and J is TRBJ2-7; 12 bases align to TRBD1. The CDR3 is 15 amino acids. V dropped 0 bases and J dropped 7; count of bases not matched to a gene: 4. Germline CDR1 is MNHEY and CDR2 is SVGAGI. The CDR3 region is CASSYSGQGAREQYF. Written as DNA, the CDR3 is TGTGCCAGCAGTTACTCGGGACAGGGGGCGAGGGAGCAGTACTTC.

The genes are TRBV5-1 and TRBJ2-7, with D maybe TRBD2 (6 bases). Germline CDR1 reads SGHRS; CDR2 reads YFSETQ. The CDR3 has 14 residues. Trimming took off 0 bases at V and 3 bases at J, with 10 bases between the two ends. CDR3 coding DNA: TGCGCCAGCAGCTTGGATCTCGGGGGCTACGAGCAGTACTTC. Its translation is CASSLDLGGYEQYF.

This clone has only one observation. The CDR3 region is CASSQVTGASYKETQYF. The CDR3 coding sequence is TGTGCCAGCAGCCAAGTTACGGGAGCGTCCTATAAAGAGACCCAGTACTTC. The genes are TRBV14 and TRBJ2-5, with a tentative D call TRBD2 (6 bases). Germline lookup yields CDR1 SGHDN and CDR2 FVKESK. Trimming left V 1 base short and J 3 bases short, with 18 bases between. The CDR3 sequence is 17 residues long.

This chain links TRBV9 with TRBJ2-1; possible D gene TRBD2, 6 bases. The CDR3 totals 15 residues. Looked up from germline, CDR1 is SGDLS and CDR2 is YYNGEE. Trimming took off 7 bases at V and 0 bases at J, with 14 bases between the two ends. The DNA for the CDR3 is TGTGCCAGCTCAAGAGTGGGGGGCTCCTACAATGAGCAGTTCTTC. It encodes CASSRVGGSYNEQFF.

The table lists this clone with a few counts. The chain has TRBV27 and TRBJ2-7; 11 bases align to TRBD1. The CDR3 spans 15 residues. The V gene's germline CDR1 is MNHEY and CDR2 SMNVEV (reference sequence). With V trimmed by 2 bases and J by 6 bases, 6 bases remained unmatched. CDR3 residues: CASSLRTGGQSEQYF. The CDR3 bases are TGTGCCAGCAGTTTACGGACAGGGGGCCAGAGCGAGCAGTACTTC.

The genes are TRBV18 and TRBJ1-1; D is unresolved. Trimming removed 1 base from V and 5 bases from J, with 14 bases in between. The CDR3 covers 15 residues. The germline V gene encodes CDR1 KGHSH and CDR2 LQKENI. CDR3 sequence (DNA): TGTGCCAGCTCACCACTACGAGGGCGTTGGACTGAAGCTTTCTTT. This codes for CASSPLRGRWTEAFF.

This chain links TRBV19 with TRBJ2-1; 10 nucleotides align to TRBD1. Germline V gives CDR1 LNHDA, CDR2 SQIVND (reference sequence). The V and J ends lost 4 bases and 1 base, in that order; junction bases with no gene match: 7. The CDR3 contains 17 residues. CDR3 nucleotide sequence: TGTGCCAGTAGTACGATATGGACAGGGGGGTCCTACAATGAGCAGTTCTTC. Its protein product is CASSTIWTGGSYNEQFF.

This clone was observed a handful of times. The CDR3, as DNA: TGTGCCAGCAGTTACTCAGGGGGGGCCGCTGAAGCTTTCTTT. This gives the protein CASSYSGGAAEAFF. The V and J genes are TRBV6-5 and TRBJ1-1, with D tentatively TRBD1 (6 bases). From germline, CDR1 is MNHEY and CDR2 SVGAGI. This CDR3 contains 14 residues. The V end lost 0 bases, the J end lost 6 bases, and 11 bases lay between the germline ends.

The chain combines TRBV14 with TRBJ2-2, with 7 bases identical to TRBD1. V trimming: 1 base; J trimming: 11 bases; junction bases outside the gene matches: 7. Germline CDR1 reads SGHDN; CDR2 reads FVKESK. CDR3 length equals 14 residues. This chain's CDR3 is CASSQAGTASELFF. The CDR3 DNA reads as TGTGCCAGCAGCCAAGCGGGGACAGCAAGCGAGCTGTTTTTT.

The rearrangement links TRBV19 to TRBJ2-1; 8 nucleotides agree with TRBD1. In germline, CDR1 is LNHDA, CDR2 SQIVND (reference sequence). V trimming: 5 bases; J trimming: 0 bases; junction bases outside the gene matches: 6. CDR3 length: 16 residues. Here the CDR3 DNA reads TGTGCCAGTAGTGTGGGACAGGCCGGCTCCTACAATGAGCAGTTCTTC. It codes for CASSVGQAGSYNEQFF.

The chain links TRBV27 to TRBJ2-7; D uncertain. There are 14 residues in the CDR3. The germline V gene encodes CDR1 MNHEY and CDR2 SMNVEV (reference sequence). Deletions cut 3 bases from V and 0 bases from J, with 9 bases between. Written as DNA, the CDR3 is TGTGCCAGCAGTTTTCTGGCAGACTCCTACGAGCAGTACTTC. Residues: CASSFLADSYEQYF.

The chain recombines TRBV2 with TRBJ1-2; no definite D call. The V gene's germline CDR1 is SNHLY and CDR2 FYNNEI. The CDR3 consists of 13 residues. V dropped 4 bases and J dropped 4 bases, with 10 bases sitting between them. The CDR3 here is CASSVRVLYGYTF. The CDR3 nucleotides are TGTGCCAGCAGTGTCCGGGTCCTCTATGGCTACACCTTC.

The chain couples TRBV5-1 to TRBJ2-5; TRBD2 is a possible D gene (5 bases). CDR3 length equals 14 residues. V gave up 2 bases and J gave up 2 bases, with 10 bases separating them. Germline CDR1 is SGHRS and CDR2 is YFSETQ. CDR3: CASSFLERQETQYF. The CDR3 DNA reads TGCGCCAGCAGCTTTTTAGAGCGGCAAGAGACCCAGTACTTC. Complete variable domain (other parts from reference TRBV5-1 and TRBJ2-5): KAGVTQTPRYLIKTRGQQVTLSCSPISGHRSVSWYQQTPGQGLQFLFEYFSETQRNKGNFPGRFSGRQFSNSRSEMNVSTLELGDSALYLCASSFLERQETQYFGPGTRLLVL.

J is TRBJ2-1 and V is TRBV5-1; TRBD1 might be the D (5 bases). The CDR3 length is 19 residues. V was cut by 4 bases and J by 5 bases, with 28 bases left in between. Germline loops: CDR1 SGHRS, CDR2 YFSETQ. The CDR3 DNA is TGCGCCAGCAGCAGCTGGCCGTGGGGCCGACCCCCACCGGACAATGAGCAGTTCTTC. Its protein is CASSSWPWGRPPPDNEQFF.

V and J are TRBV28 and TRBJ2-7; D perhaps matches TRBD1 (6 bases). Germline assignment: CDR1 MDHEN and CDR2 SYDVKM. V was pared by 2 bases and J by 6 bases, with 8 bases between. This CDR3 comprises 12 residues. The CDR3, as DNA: TGTGCCAGCAGTTTACCAGGGGTCGAGCAGTACTTC. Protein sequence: CASSLPGVEQYF.

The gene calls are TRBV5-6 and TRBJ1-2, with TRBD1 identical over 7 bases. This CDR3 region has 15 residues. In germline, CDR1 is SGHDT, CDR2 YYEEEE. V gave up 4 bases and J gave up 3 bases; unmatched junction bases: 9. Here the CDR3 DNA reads TGTGCCAGCAGCACAATCGCCGGGACAGACTATGGCTACACCTTC. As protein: CASSTIAGTDYGYTF. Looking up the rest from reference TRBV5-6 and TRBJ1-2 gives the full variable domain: DAGVTQSPTHLIKTRGQQVTLRCSPKSGHDTVSWYQQALGQGPQFIFQYYEEEERQRGNFPDRFSGHQFPNYSSELNVNALLLGDSALYLCASSTIAGTDYGYTFGSGTRLTVV.

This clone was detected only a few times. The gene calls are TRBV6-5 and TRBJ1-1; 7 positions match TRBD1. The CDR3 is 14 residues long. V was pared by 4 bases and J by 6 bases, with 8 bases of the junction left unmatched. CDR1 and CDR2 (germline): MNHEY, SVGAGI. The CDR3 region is CASSLTDRVAEAFF. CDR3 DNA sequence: TGTGCCAGCAGTTTAACCGACAGGGTAGCTGAAGCTTTCTTT.

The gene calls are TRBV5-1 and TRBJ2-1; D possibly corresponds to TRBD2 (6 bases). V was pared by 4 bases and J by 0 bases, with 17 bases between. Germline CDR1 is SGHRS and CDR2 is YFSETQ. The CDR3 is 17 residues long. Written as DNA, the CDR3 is TGCGCCAGCAGCCAGGGAGGTAGTTTAGTCTCCTACAATGAGCAGTTCTTC. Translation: CASSQGGSLVSYNEQFF.

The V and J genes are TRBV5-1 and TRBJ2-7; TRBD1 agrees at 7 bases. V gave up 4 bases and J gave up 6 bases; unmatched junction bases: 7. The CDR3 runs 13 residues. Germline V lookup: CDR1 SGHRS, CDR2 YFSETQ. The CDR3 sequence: CASSPETGLEQYF. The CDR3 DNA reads TGCGCCAGCAGCCCTGAGACAGGGCTCGAGCAGTACTTC.

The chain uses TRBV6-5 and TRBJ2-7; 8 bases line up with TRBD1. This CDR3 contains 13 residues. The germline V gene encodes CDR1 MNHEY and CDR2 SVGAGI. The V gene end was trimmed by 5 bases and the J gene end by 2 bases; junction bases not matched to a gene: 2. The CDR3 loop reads CASSRTGPYEQYF. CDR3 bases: TGTGCCAGCAGTAGGACAGGGCCCTACGAGCAGTACTTC.

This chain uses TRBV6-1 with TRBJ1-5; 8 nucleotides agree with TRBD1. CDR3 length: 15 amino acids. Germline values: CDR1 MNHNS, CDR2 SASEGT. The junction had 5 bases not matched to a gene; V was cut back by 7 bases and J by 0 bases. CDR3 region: CASIAGGLSNQPQHF. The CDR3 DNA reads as TGTGCCAGCATAGCAGGGGGCCTTAGCAATCAGCCCCAGCATTTT.

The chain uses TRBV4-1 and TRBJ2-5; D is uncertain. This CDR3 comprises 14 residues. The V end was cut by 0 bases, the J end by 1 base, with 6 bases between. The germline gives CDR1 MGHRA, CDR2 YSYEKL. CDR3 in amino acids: CASSQDISQETQYF. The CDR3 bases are TGCGCCAGCAGCCAAGATATCAGCCAAGAGACCCAGTACTTC.

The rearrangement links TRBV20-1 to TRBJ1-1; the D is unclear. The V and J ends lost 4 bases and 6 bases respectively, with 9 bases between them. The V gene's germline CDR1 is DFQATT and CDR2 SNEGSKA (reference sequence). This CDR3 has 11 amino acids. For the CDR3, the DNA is TGCAGTGCTACCTCTCGGTCTGAAGCTTTCTTT. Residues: CSATSRSEAFF.

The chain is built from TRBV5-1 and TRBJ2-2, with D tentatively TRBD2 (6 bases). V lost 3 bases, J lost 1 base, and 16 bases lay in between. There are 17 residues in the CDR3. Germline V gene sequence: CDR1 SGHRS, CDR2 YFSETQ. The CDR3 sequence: CASSSPGTPRNTGELFF. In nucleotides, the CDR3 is TGCGCCAGCAGCTCTCCTGGGACTCCAAGGAACACCGGGGAGCTGTTTTTT.

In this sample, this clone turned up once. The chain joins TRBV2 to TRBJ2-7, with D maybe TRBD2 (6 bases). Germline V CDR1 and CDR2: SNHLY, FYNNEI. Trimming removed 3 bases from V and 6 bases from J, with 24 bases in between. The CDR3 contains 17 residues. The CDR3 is CASSDTPGTPGEGEQYF. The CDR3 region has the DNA TGTGCCAGCAGTGACACCCCCGGGACCCCGGGAGAAGGCGAGCAGTACTTC.

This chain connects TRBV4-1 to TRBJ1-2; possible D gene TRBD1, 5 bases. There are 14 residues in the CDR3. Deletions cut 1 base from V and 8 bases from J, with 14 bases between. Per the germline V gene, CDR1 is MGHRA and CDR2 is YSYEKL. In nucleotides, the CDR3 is TGCGCCAGCAGCCAAGCGCACAGGAAGTTCGGCTACACCTTC. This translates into CASSQAHRKFGYTF.